The rows below give T cell receptor beta chains drawn from one sample of a study of blood T cell repertoires in COVID-19. Only in-frame clones appear in the TCRdb table, and some are missing; sequencing was by immunoSEQ multiplex PCR. The table includes 200,000 to 250,000 clones, roughly nine tenths detected once. The sample taken for sequencing was peripheral blood. All receptors come from a man between 60 and 75 years old with acute or convalescent COVID-19. CDR3s include the opening cysteine and the closing phenylalanine or tryptophan. A D gene is named only where the DNA matches it firmly. Size is stated for part of the rows, as once, few or many counts, or as a class when the clone is expanded.

J	V	D	size	CDR3	DNA
TRBJ2-1	TRBV6-1	TRBD2	few	CATTKTSGRSNEQFF	TGTGCCACGACGAAGACTAGCGGGAGGTCCAATGAGCAGTTCTTC
TRBJ1-2	TRBV6-2/TRBV6-3	.	.	CASSRDNGYTF	TGTGCCAGCAGTCGGGACAATGGCTACACCTTC
TRBJ2-7	TRBV21-1	.	once	CASSNTGETYEQYF	TGTGCCAGCAGCAATACAGGGGAGACCTACGAGCAGTACTTC
TRBJ1-2	TRBV5-5	.	.	CASSLDGRTSGYTF	TGTGCCAGCAGCTTGGACGGGAGGACTAGCGGCTACACCTTC
TRBJ2-5	TRBV25-1	TRBD1	.	CASSESLDREETQYF	TGTGCCAGCAGTGAATCCCTGGACAGGGAAGAGACCCAGTACTTC
TRBJ1-2	TRBV16	.	.	CASSQFRQGLYGYTF	TGTGCCAGCAGCCAATTTCGGCAGGGGCTATATGGCTACACCTTC
TRBJ2-2	TRBV14	.	.	CASSQEIGSGTGELFF	TGTGCCAGCAGCCAAGAAATTGGGTCGGGCACCGGGGAGCTGTTTTTT
TRBJ2-7	TRBV5-6	.	.	CASSSNTYEQYF	TGTGCCAGCAGCTCAAACACCTACGAGCAGTACTTC
TRBJ2-2	TRBV19	.	.	CASSIGGGTGELFF	TGTGCCAGTAGTATAGGCGGAGGCACCGGGGAGCTGTTTTTT
TRBJ2-3	TRBV29-1	TRBD1	.	CSEGQGADTQYF	TGCAGCGAGGGACAGGGGGCGGATACGCAGTATTTT
TRBJ1-6	TRBV6-5	TRBD1	.	CATHGQAKNSPLHF	TGTGCCACTCATGGACAGGCAAAAAATTCACCCCTCCACTTT
TRBJ1-1	TRBV28	.	.	CASSLLGRGPEAFF	TGTGCCAGCAGTTTATTGGGGCGGGGCCCTGAAGCTTTCTTT
TRBJ1-1	TRBV4-3	TRBD1	once	CASSQTPYTGTGNTEAFF	TGCGCCAGCAGCCAAACCCCCTATACCGGGACAGGAAACACTGAAGCTTTCTTT
TRBJ2-5	TRBV30	TRBD2	.	CAWSVVTSGSRETQYF	TGTGCCTGGAGTGTAGTGACTAGCGGGAGTAGGGAGACCCAGTACTTC
TRBJ1-3	TRBV28	.	.	CASSDAGSGNTIYF	TGTGCCAGCAGTGATGCAGGGTCTGGAAACACCATATATTTT
TRBJ2-1	TRBV5-1	TRBD2	few	CASSTGGTDNEQFF	TGCGCCAGCAGCACGGGAGGGACCGACAATGAGCAGTTCTTC
TRBJ2-7	TRBV12-5	.	.	CASGLVLAQGVDYEQYF	TGTGCTAGTGGTTTGGTACTCGCGCAGGGTGTGGACTACGAGCAGTACTTC
TRBJ1-2	TRBV29-1	TRBD1	.	CSADREGDYGYTF	TGCAGCGCTGACAGGGAAGGGGACTATGGCTACACCTTC
TRBJ2-2	TRBV4-3	.	.	CASRDSGNTGELFF	TGCGCCAGCAGGGATAGCGGTAACACCGGGGAGCTGTTTTTT
TRBJ2-7	TRBV18	TRBD1	.	CASSPRLAGQGSYEQYF	TGTGCCAGCTCACCACGCTTGGCGGGACAGGGGTCCTACGAGCAGTACTTC
TRBJ1-1	TRBV28	.	.	CASTAGIINTEAFF	TGTGCCAGCACGGCAGGCATTATCAACACTGAAGCTTTCTTT
TRBJ1-1	TRBV4-2	TRBD1	once	CASSQGGAGGNTEAFF	TGTGCCAGCAGCCAAGGGGGGGCAGGGGGGAACACTGAAGCTTTCTTT
TRBJ2-3	TRBV30	.	.	CACDSLAGTQYF	TGTGCCTGTGATTCGCTAGCAGGTACGCAGTATTTT
TRBJ2-2	TRBV5-3	TRBD2	.	CARTGGGNTGELFF	TGTGCCAGAACTGGCGGGGGGAACACCGGGGAGCTGTTTTTT
TRBJ1-2	TRBV7-2	TRBD1	once	CASRPDRGNIYGYTF	TGTGCCAGCAGACCGGACAGGGGGAATATCTATGGCTACACCTTC
TRBJ1-1	TRBV29-1	.	.	CSVSDRLNTEAFF	TGCAGCGTTTCAGACAGGTTGAACACTGAAGCTTTCTTT
TRBJ1-1	TRBV6-2/TRBV6-3	TRBD1	.	CASSYRLRDRDVESEAFF	TGTGCCAGCAGTTATCGGTTGAGGGACAGGGACGTTGAGTCAGAAGCTTTCTTT
TRBJ1-3	TRBV5-4	.	few	CASFPRGLGGASSGNTIYF	TGTGCCAGCTTCCCCCGCGGACTCGGAGGGGCCAGCTCTGGAAACACCATATATTTT
TRBJ1-2	TRBV5-1	.	.	CASSLAGYGYTF	TGCGCCAGCAGCTTGGCCGGCTATGGCTACACCTTC
TRBJ1-1	TRBV7-2	.	.	CASSLTPGRTEAFF	TGTGCCAGCAGCTTAACTCCGGGGAGGACTGAAGCTTTCTTT
TRBJ1-1	TRBV5-6	.	.	CASSQDSANTEAFF	TGTGCCAGCAGCCAGGACAGCGCGAACACTGAAGCTTTCTTT
TRBJ2-1	TRBV27	.	.	CASSPQTSSYNEQFF	TGTGCCAGCAGTCCGCAGACAAGCTCCTACAATGAGCAGTTCTTC
TRBJ2-6	TRBV9	TRBD1	once	CASSDPGTGGNGANVLTF	TGTGCCAGCAGCGATCCCGGGACAGGGGGCAATGGGGCCAACGTCCTGACTTTC
TRBJ2-5	TRBV5-4	TRBD2	once	CASRKPGLAGEETQYF	TGTGCCAGCAGAAAACCGGGACTAGCGGGAGAAGAGACCCAGTACTTC
TRBJ2-7	TRBV5-5	.	.	CASSSGRDRVGPEYF	TGTGCCAGCAGCTCCGGGAGGGACAGGGTTGGTCCGGAGTACTTC
TRBJ2-7	TRBV11-2	TRBD1	.	CASSLERQGASHEQYF	TGTGCCAGCAGCTTAGAGAGACAGGGGGCGTCCCACGAGCAGTACTTC
TRBJ2-3	TRBV5-1	TRBD2	.	CASSLVLAGAGDTQYF	TGCGCCAGCAGCTTGGTACTAGCGGGAGCAGGAGATACGCAGTATTTT
TRBJ1-1	TRBV27	.	.	CASRSGTANTEAFF	TGTGCCAGCAGGAGCGGGACGGCGAACACTGAAGCTTTCTTT
TRBJ2-7	TRBV11-2	.	.	CASSSNRDMVPYEQYF	TGTGCCAGCAGCTCTAACAGGGATATGGTACCCTACGAGCAGTACTTC
TRBJ2-7	TRBV5-1	TRBD1	.	CASSLVGTGDAEQYF	TGCGCCAGCAGCTTGGTGGGGACAGGGGACGCCGAGCAGTACTTC
TRBJ1-2	TRBV21-1	.	.	CASIDGPTPRGNSANYGYTF	TGTGCCAGCATCGACGGGCCCACGCCGCGGGGAAACTCAGCTAACTATGGCTACACCTTC
TRBJ1-2	TRBV27	.	.	CASSSLDTLYGYTF	TGTGCCAGCAGTTCGCTTGACACTCTCTATGGCTACACCTTC
TRBJ1-2	TRBV6-5	.	.	CASSTPSGNYGYTF	TGTGCCAGCAGCACACCGTCAGGAAACTATGGCTACACCTTC
TRBJ2-5	TRBV27	TRBD2	.	CASSPSGRPEETQYF	TGTGCCAGCAGTCCTAGCGGGAGGCCAGAAGAGACCCAGTACTTC
TRBJ2-7	TRBV11-3	.	.	CASSPRGADEQYF	TGTGCCAGCAGCCCCCGGGGGGCCGACGAGCAGTACTTC
TRBJ1-4	TRBV2	TRBD1	.	CASSNTGQANEKLFF	TGTGCCAGCAGCAATACGGGACAGGCTAATGAAAAACTGTTTTTT
TRBJ2-1	TRBV19	TRBD2	.	CASRGTSGGYNEQFF	TGTGCCAGTAGGGGGACTAGCGGAGGGTACAATGAGCAGTTCTTC
TRBJ2-1	TRBV20-1	TRBD2	.	CSASVSGISYNEQFF	TGCAGTGCTAGTGTGAGCGGGATCTCCTACAATGAGCAGTTCTTC
TRBJ1-4	TRBV7-9	.	.	CASSLGHTNEKLFF	TGTGCCAGCAGCCTCGGACATACTAATGAAAAACTGTTTTTT
TRBJ2-4	TRBV4-2	.	.	CASSPFGGEGAKNIQYF	TGTGCCAGCAGCCCTTTCGGGGGAGAGGGAGCCAAAAACATTCAGTACTTC
TRBJ2-7	TRBV4-2	TRBD2	few	CASSRLGSGSSYEQYF	TGTGCCAGCAGCCGGCTAGGTAGCGGGAGCTCCTACGAGCAGTACTTC
TRBJ1-2	TRBV28	TRBD1	.	CASSSRQGLYGYTF	TGTGCCAGCAGTTCCCGACAGGGGCTCTATGGCTACACCTTC